Listed below are T cell receptor beta chains from one sample, sequenced in a study of response to subunit inactivated influenza vaccine. A single record per CDR3 protein comes from TCRdb applying MiXCR to the RT-PCR reads. The sample has about 540,000 distinct CDR3 sequences, less than 25% seen once. A further study also used this sample, focusing on T cells expressing NK-cell markers.

Sample: CD4+ T cells sorted from PBMCs, taken 11 to 12 days after vaccination. Source of these receptors: a man between 50 and 59 years old who received an inactivated influenza vaccine. Both conserved end residues are part of each CDR3. D genes are given only for firm matches. For some rows the clone size is stated as once, few or many, or as a class when expanded; others skip it.

D gene: -
V gene: TRBV16
clone size: many
J gene: TRBJ2-3
CDR3 DNA: TGTGCCAGCAGCCAAAAGTCCACAGATACGCAGTATTTT
CDR3 protein: CASSQKSTDTQYF

D gene: TRBD2
V gene: TRBV28
clone size: few
J gene: TRBJ2-7
CDR3 DNA: TGTGCCAGCAGTTTAGCCCTAGCGGGAGTAAGGGAGCAGTACTTC
CDR3 protein: CASSLALAGVREQYF

D gene: -
V gene: TRBV12-3/TRBV12-4
clone size: many
J gene: TRBJ2-7
CDR3 DNA: TGTGCCAGCAGCCGAACAGGGTCCTACGAGCAGTACTTC
CDR3 protein: CASSRTGSYEQYF

D gene: TRBD2
V gene: TRBV20-1
clone size: few
J gene: TRBJ2-1
CDR3 DNA: TGCAGTGCTAACTCGGGGACTATCTACAATGAGCAGTTCTTC
CDR3 protein: CSANSGTIYNEQFF

D gene: -
V gene: TRBV4-3
clone size: -
J gene: TRBJ2-1
CDR3 DNA: TGCGCCAGCAGCCTCCAGGGGGGGTCCAATGAGCAGTTCTTC
CDR3 protein: CASSLQGGSNEQFF

D gene: -
V gene: TRBV3-1
clone size: -
J gene: TRBJ2-1
CDR3 DNA: TGTGCCAGCAGCCAAGTCTTTGGTCGGAATGAGCAGTTCTTC
CDR3 protein: CASSQVFGRNEQFF

D gene: -
V gene: TRBV27
clone size: -
J gene: TRBJ2-7
CDR3 DNA: TGTGCCAGCAGTTGGACGGTATCCTCCTACGAGCAGTACTTC
CDR3 protein: CASSWTVSSYEQYF

D gene: -
V gene: TRBV3-1
clone size: many
J gene: TRBJ2-2
CDR3 DNA: TGTGCCAGCAGCCAGCGAGACAGGAACACCGGGGAGCTGTTTTTT
CDR3 protein: CASSQRDRNTGELFF

D gene: -
V gene: TRBV7-2
clone size: -
J gene: TRBJ1-5
CDR3 DNA: TGTGCCAGCACCTTAGGGATCTGGGGGGGGCCCCAGCATTTT
CDR3 protein: CASTLGIWGGPQHF

D gene: -
V gene: TRBV15
clone size: few
J gene: TRBJ2-7
CDR3 DNA: TGTGCCACCGGTCGACCGACGTCCTACGAGCAGTACTTC
CDR3 protein: CATGRPTSYEQYF

D gene: -
V gene: TRBV20-1
clone size: -
J gene: TRBJ2-5
CDR3 DNA: TGCAGTGCTAGCCCCCTGACTAGGGGCCAAGAGACCCAGTACTTC
CDR3 protein: CSASPLTRGQETQYF

D gene: -
V gene: TRBV18
clone size: -
J gene: TRBJ2-5
CDR3 DNA: TGTGCCAGCTCTACAGGGATCACGGGGATGGAGACCCAGTACTTC
CDR3 protein: CASSTGITGMETQYF

D gene: TRBD2
V gene: TRBV6-2/TRBV6-3
clone size: -
J gene: TRBJ2-1
CDR3 DNA: TGTGCCAGCAGACCCCTAGCGGGGGGGCTCAATGAGCAGTTCTTC
CDR3 protein: CASRPLAGGLNEQFF

D gene: -
V gene: TRBV20-1
clone size: few
J gene: TRBJ1-2
CDR3 DNA: TGCAGTGCCGAGGACCGCACTAACTATGGCTACACCTTC
CDR3 protein: CSAEDRTNYGYTF

D gene: -
V gene: TRBV6-5
clone size: -
J gene: TRBJ1-6
CDR3 DNA: TGTGCCAGCAGTTACTCCCACGGGGGAAGTAATTCACCCCTCCACTTT
CDR3 protein: CASSYSHGGSNSPLHF

D gene: TRBD1
V gene: TRBV12-5
clone size: -
J gene: TRBJ1-1
CDR3 DNA: TGTGCTAGTGGTTGGGGGACAGGGGAAGCTTTCTTT
CDR3 protein: CASGWGTGEAFF

D gene: TRBD1
V gene: TRBV28
clone size: few
J gene: TRBJ2-7
CDR3 DNA: TGTGCCAGCAGTTTACCTCCGGGACAGACCTACGAGCAGTACTTC
CDR3 protein: CASSLPPGQTYEQYF

D gene: -
V gene: TRBV12-3/TRBV12-4
clone size: few
J gene: TRBJ1-5
CDR3 DNA: TGTGCCAGCAGTTTATCGGGGAGGAGCAATCAGCCCCAGCATTTT
CDR3 protein: CASSLSGRSNQPQHF

D gene: -
V gene: TRBV9
clone size: -
J gene: TRBJ2-1
CDR3 DNA: TGTGCCAGCAGCGTAGAACTAACCAGCTCCTACAATGAGCAGTTCTTC
CDR3 protein: CASSVELTSSYNEQFF

D gene: TRBD2
V gene: TRBV6-2/TRBV6-3
clone size: few
J gene: TRBJ2-7
CDR3 DNA: TGTGCCAGCAGTCCCATTAGCGGGAGATTGCGCGAGCAGTACTTC
CDR3 protein: CASSPISGRLREQYF

D gene: -
V gene: TRBV6-1
clone size: -
J gene: TRBJ1-2
CDR3 DNA: TGTGCCAGCAGTGAACGGGCCGGCTATGGCTACACCTTC
CDR3 protein: CASSERAGYGYTF

D gene: TRBD1
V gene: TRBV4-2
clone size: few
J gene: TRBJ1-1
CDR3 DNA: TGTGCCAGCAGCCAAGATCACCCCTCGGCAGGGGGGTCGAACACTGAAGCTTTCTTT
CDR3 protein: CASSQDHPSAGGSNTEAFF

D gene: -
V gene: TRBV20-1
clone size: -
J gene: TRBJ2-1
CDR3 DNA: TGCAGTGCTCTCGGCCGGGGCGCTCCCTACAATGAGCAGTTCTTC
CDR3 protein: CSALGRGAPYNEQFF

D gene: -
V gene: TRBV10-3
clone size: -
J gene: TRBJ1-5
CDR3 DNA: TGTGCCATCAGTACCGAACACACCAATCAGCCCCAGCATTTT
CDR3 protein: CAISTEHTNQPQHF

D gene: -
V gene: TRBV18
clone size: -
J gene: TRBJ2-3
CDR3 DNA: TGTGCCAGCTCACCGGTAGGGGGTGTCGATACGCAGTATTTT
CDR3 protein: CASSPVGGVDTQYF

D gene: -
V gene: TRBV7-8
clone size: -
J gene: TRBJ2-3
CDR3 DNA: TGTGCCAGCAGCAAATCCACTAGGGGGGGGACAGATACGCAGTATTTT
CDR3 protein: CASSKSTRGGTDTQYF

D gene: -
V gene: TRBV11-2
clone size: -
J gene: TRBJ1-2
CDR3 DNA: TGTGCCAGCAGCTTAGATGCAGGGGACTATGGCTACACCTTC
CDR3 protein: CASSLDAGDYGYTF

D gene: TRBD1
V gene: TRBV27
clone size: many
J gene: TRBJ1-6
CDR3 DNA: TGTGCCAGCAGTTTCACCAAGACAGGGGTTAATTCACCCCTCCACTTT
CDR3 protein: CASSFTKTGVNSPLHF

D gene: TRBD2
V gene: TRBV29-1
clone size: -
J gene: TRBJ2-5
CDR3 DNA: TGCAGCGCTGTCCCTCTGGCGGGGGGGCAGGAGACCCAGTACTTC
CDR3 protein: CSAVPLAGGQETQYF

D gene: -
V gene: TRBV5-5
clone size: few
J gene: TRBJ2-1
CDR3 DNA: TGTGCCAGCAGCCCCCTAGGACAGTCGGCTCACAATGAGCAGTTCTTC
CDR3 protein: CASSPLGQSAHNEQFF

D gene: -
V gene: TRBV20-1
clone size: -
J gene: TRBJ2-1
CDR3 DNA: TGCAGTGCCAGGGGGGGGTTTGAGCAGTTCTTC
CDR3 protein: CSARGGFEQFF

D gene: -
V gene: TRBV7-2
clone size: few
J gene: TRBJ2-1
CDR3 DNA: TGTGCCAGCATGAGGGGAGGCAATGAGCAGTTCTTC
CDR3 protein: CASMRGGNEQFF

D gene: -
V gene: TRBV11-2
clone size: -
J gene: TRBJ2-3
CDR3 DNA: TGTGCCAGCAGCTTACGGTTCCGGGACGCAAGCACAGATACGCAGTATTTT
CDR3 protein: CASSLRFRDASTDTQYF

D gene: -
V gene: TRBV5-1
clone size: few
J gene: TRBJ2-7
CDR3 DNA: TGCGCCAGCAGCTTGGGACACGGTAATACCTACGAGCAGTACTTC
CDR3 protein: CASSLGHGNTYEQYF

D gene: TRBD1
V gene: TRBV20-1
clone size: -
J gene: TRBJ2-7
CDR3 DNA: TGCAGTGCGTCCGGGCGACAGGGTCCCTACGAGCAGTACTTC
CDR3 protein: CSASGRQGPYEQYF

D gene: -
V gene: TRBV10-3
clone size: few
J gene: TRBJ1-1
CDR3 DNA: TGTGCCATCAGTCCGGACAGGAACACTGAAGCTTTCTTT
CDR3 protein: CAISPDRNTEAFF

D gene: TRBD2
V gene: TRBV3-1
clone size: once
J gene: TRBJ2-7
CDR3 DNA: TGTGCCAGCAGCTTCGGGACTAGCGGGGGAAGCGAACAGTACTTC
CDR3 protein: CASSFGTSGGSEQYF

D gene: -
V gene: TRBV15
clone size: few
J gene: TRBJ2-7
CDR3 DNA: TGTGCCACCAGCAGAGATCTCGGATCCTACGAGCAGTACTTC
CDR3 protein: CATSRDLGSYEQYF

D gene: -
V gene: TRBV7-2
clone size: -
J gene: TRBJ2-7
CDR3 DNA: TGTGCCAGCAGCTTAGTGGCACGAGACTACGAGCAGTACTTC
CDR3 protein: CASSLVARDYEQYF

D gene: -
V gene: TRBV6-5
clone size: -
J gene: TRBJ2-3
CDR3 DNA: TGTGCCAGCAGTTACTCGGACCGGCTTACAGATACGCAGTATTTT
CDR3 protein: CASSYSDRLTDTQYF

D gene: -
V gene: TRBV6-1
clone size: -
J gene: TRBJ1-1
CDR3 DNA: TGTGCCAGCAGATGGGTCCGTATGAACACTGAAGCTTTCTTT
CDR3 protein: CASRWVRMNTEAFF

D gene: -
V gene: TRBV5-1
clone size: -
J gene: TRBJ1-1
CDR3 DNA: TGCGCCAGCAGCTTATCAGGGGCAGGGTACGTCACTGAAGCTTTCTTT
CDR3 protein: CASSLSGAGYVTEAFF

D gene: -
V gene: TRBV6-1
clone size: few
J gene: TRBJ1-5
CDR3 DNA: TGTGCCAGCAGTGAAGGGGCAGGGTGGCAGCCCCAGCATTTT
CDR3 protein: CASSEGAGWQPQHF

D gene: -
V gene: TRBV12-3/TRBV12-4
clone size: -
J gene: TRBJ2-2
CDR3 DNA: TGTGCCAGCAGTTTAGGCCCCTCAGGGTCCGGGGAGCTGTTTTTT
CDR3 protein: CASSLGPSGSGELFF

D gene: -
V gene: TRBV10-3
clone size: few
J gene: TRBJ2-1
CDR3 DNA: TGTGCCATCAGTGAGGTAGTCAACAATGAGCAGTTCTTC
CDR3 protein: CAISEVVNNEQFF

D gene: TRBD1
V gene: TRBV5-1
clone size: -
J gene: TRBJ2-5
CDR3 DNA: TGCGCCAGCAGCTTGAGGACAGGGGGCGATGGGGAGACCCAGTACTTC
CDR3 protein: CASSLRTGGDGETQYF

D gene: -
V gene: TRBV4-1
clone size: once
J gene: TRBJ2-2
CDR3 DNA: TGCGCCAGCAGCCAAGTTCGGGACTTCGGGGAGCTGTTTTTT
CDR3 protein: CASSQVRDFGELFF

D gene: -
V gene: TRBV28
clone size: -
J gene: TRBJ2-5
CDR3 DNA: TGTGCCAGCAGAAAGAGGGGTCTAGAAGGGGAGACCCAGTACTTC
CDR3 protein: CASRKRGLEGETQYF

D gene: -
V gene: TRBV20-1
clone size: many
J gene: TRBJ2-7
CDR3 DNA: TGCAGTGCTAGCGACCTTTTATCCTCCTACGAGCAGTACTTC
CDR3 protein: CSASDLLSSYEQYF

D gene: -
V gene: TRBV20-1
clone size: few
J gene: TRBJ2-1
CDR3 DNA: TGCAGTGCTCCCCCAGAAGCGGGTACCTACAATGAGCAGTTCTTC
CDR3 protein: CSAPPEAGTYNEQFF

D gene: -
V gene: TRBV28
clone size: few
J gene: TRBJ2-5
CDR3 DNA: TGTGCCAGCAGTTTCTCATTTAGCGGCCGCGATTCCTTCAGGGAGACCCAGTACTTC
CDR3 protein: CASSFSFSGRDSFRETQYF

D gene: TRBD2
V gene: TRBV20-1
clone size: -
J gene: TRBJ2-3
CDR3 DNA: TGCAGTGCTAGATCTAGCGGGAGTTCCGGGGGCACAGATACGCAGTATTTT
CDR3 protein: CSARSSGSSGGTDTQYF

D gene: -
V gene: TRBV29-1
clone size: few
J gene: TRBJ2-1
CDR3 DNA: TGCAGCGTTGATTCAACGATCTCCTACAATGAGCAGTTCTTC
CDR3 protein: CSVDSTISYNEQFF

D gene: -
V gene: TRBV19
clone size: -
J gene: TRBJ1-1
CDR3 DNA: TGTGCCAGTATCAGGTTCGGGTCAGAAGCTTTCTTT
CDR3 protein: CASIRFGSEAFF

D gene: TRBD2
V gene: TRBV28
clone size: -
J gene: TRBJ2-2
CDR3 DNA: TGTGCCAGCCGGATAACCGGGAGGGGTAACACCGGGGAGCTGTTTTTT
CDR3 protein: CASRITGRGNTGELFF

D gene: TRBD2
V gene: TRBV24-1
clone size: -
J gene: TRBJ2-5
CDR3 DNA: TGTGCCACCAGTGACTGGGGACTAGCGGGACAAGAGACCCAGTACTTC
CDR3 protein: CATSDWGLAGQETQYF